This T cell receptor (beta chain) was obtained from a study of PD-L1 blockade in urothelial cancer. Turning to the study itself: Blood was evaluated 3 weeks (second dose) and 6 weeks after therapy began.

This table comes from immunoSEQ multiplex PCR, and its TCRdb copy is limited to in-frame clones, with some not included. The sample records 35,000 to 50,000 clones, about four fifths being singletons. The V gene lost 0 bases and the J gene lost 1 base, with 4 bases spanning the gap. Germline V lookup: CDR1 SGHAT, CDR2 FQNNGV. CDR3 length equals 14 residues. Indicated time point: peripheral blood 6 weeks after treatment start. The rearrangement joins TRBV11-2 to TRBJ1-3, with D unclear. Sequencing used PBMCs, obtained around atezolizumab (anti-PD-L1) treatment. The sequence came from a man aged 60-69 years with urothelial cancer. The CDR3: CASSLESSGNTIYF. The CDR3 DNA follows: TGTGCCAGCAGCTTAGAATCGTCTGGAAACACCATATATTTT.